The sequence of this TCR beta chain was determined in a study of pediatric ulcerative colitis. The survey-level immunoSEQ assay was used. The protocol was immunoSEQ multiplex PCR, while the TCRdb copy is restricted to in-frame clones and leaves out a portion. The sample carries about 64,000 clones, roughly nine tenths recorded once. Germline CDR1 is MNHEY and CDR2 is SVGAGI. The V end lost 2 bases, the J end lost 0 bases, and 8 bases lay between the germline ends. The CDR3 extends over 15 amino acids. Study results and limitations: A couple of rectal CDR3 clonotypes occurred in all ulcerative colitis patients.

This clone appeared a single time. Its antigen is as yet unknown. The sequence was obtained from a boy younger than 18 with severe ulcerative colitis. The chain carries TRBV6-5 and TRBJ2-1, with D unclear. Material for sequencing was blood. CDR3 protein: CASSYSSLSYNEQFF. The CDR3 DNA is TGTGCCAGCAGTTACAGCAGTCTCTCCTACAATGAGCAGTTCTTC.